This T cell receptor (beta chain) was captured by sequencing in a study of PD-L1 blockade in urothelial cancer. Sequencing used immunoSEQ multiplex PCR; TCRdb keeps in-frame clones, though not all of them. Among about 130,000 clones listed, roughly 80% were seen once. Time point reported: pretreatment peripheral blood. This CDR3 is built from 14 residues. The V end was cut by 8 bases, the J end by 2 bases, with 12 bases between. CDR1 and CDR2 (germline): LNHNV, YYDKDF (reference sequence). Specimen: PBMCs, collected around atezolizumab (anti-PD-L1) treatment. The receptor comes from a man aged 50-59 years with urothelial cancer. This sequence joins TRBV15 and TRBJ1-4; tentatively, D is TRBD1 (5 bases). CDR3 loop: CATQGGPTNEKLFF. In DNA form, the CDR3 reads TGTGCCACCCAGGGAGGACCTACTAATGAAAAACTGTTTTTT.